This T cell receptor beta chain stems from a study of T cells after yellow fever vaccination. This clonotype appeared many times. What it binds is unknown. 5'RACE template switching generated TCR cDNA, adding a universal primer site and UMIs. TCRdb reanalysed the 5' RACE reads using MiXCR and keeps one entry per CDR3 protein. The repertoire holds around 300,000 distinct CDR3 sequences, with approximately 4.5% as singletons. V lost 4 bases and J lost 3; bases outside the gene matches: 10. This CDR3 has 17 residues. Germline CDR1 and CDR2: SGHRS and YFSETQ. Study outcomes and limitations: Secondary responses were weaker yet peaked faster, day 5 versus 15. Post-booster repertoires again held most primary-vaccination clones (just under 97% CD4, roughly 88% CD8).

The J gene is TRBJ2-2, the V gene TRBV5-1; 9 bases align to TRBD1. Material: PBMCs, obtained 15 days after the yellow fever booster vaccination. The TCR sequence derives from a man aged 18 to 35 who received the YFV17D yellow fever vaccine. The CDR3 DNA reads as TGCGCCAGCAGCGCCGTCACAGGGGGCGATGACACCGGGGAGCTGTTTTTT. Protein sequence: CASSAVTGGDDTGELFF.